One and the same sample provided the 2 T cell receptor beta chains below, sequenced in a study of T cell repertoires in cytomegalovirus infection. Antigens for these TCRs are unknown. In TCRdb, the reads were re-called with MiXCR into one record per CDR3 protein. The repertoire holds 140,000 to 150,000 distinct CDR3 sequences, with 32% as singletons. Source: CD8+ T cells from cultured PBMCs, taken from culture after CMV antigen stimulation. These receptors all stem from a human donor in good health (CMV status not recorded). Some clones in this sample may be carry-over from other donors' samples.

The rearrangement uses TRBV7-6 and TRBJ1-4; D remains ambiguous. Germline CDR1 and CDR2: SGHVS and FNYEAQ. This CDR3 is built from 15 residues. Between the trimmed V and J ends, which lost 5 bases and 5 bases, there was a span of 15 bases. The CDR3 region is CASSPGAPENEKLFF. DNA of the CDR3: TGTGCCAGCAGCCCGGGTGCTCCCGAAAATGAAAAACTGTTTTTT. The full variable domain, completed using reference TRBV7-6 and TRBJ1-4, is GAGVSQSPRYKVTKRGQDVALRCDPISGHVSLYWYRQALGQGPEFLTYFNYEAQQDKSGLPNDRFSAERPEGSISTLTIQRTEQRDSAMYRCASSPGAPENEKLFFGSGTQLSVL.

J is TRBJ2-7 and V is TRBV19, with D uncertain. The CDR3 has 14 amino acids. Between the trimmed V and J ends, which lost 3 bases and 3 bases, there was a span of 12 bases. Germline V gene lookup returns CDR1 LNHDA and CDR2 SQIVND (reference sequence). CDR3 protein: CASSIRAEYYEQYF. The CDR3 coding sequence is TGTGCCAGTAGTATTCGGGCGGAGTACTACGAGCAGTACTTC.